A single sample gave rise to the 5 T cell receptor beta chains below, sequenced in a study of shared clonotypes between healthy human individuals. Positive CCR7 selection of CD45RO-negative cells yielded the naive CD8 cells, and terminally differentiated effector memory CD45RA+ cells were excluded. Assay used: immunoSEQ multiplex PCR; TCRdb lists only in-frame clones, some missing. The sample includes about 2.1 million clones, around 93% seen only once; the top ten take 1.5% to 2%. The sample comprised naive CD8+ T cells from PBMCs. Receptor source: a young man in good health. Some clones in this sample may be carry-over from other donors' samples.

V and J are TRBV2 and TRBJ2-7; D gene uncertain. Trimming cost V 2 bases and J 3 bases, with 11 bases left between them. This CDR3 contains 14 residues. CDR1 and CDR2 (germline): SNHLY, FYNNEI. In DNA, the CDR3 is TGTGCCAGCAGTGAACTCGGCAGTCGCTACGAGCAGTACTTC. It specifies CASSELGSRYEQYF.

The genes are TRBV21-1 and TRBJ2-1; the listed D gene, TRBD2, was not tested against the DNA. TRBV21-1 is classified as a pseudogene. This CDR3 has 15 residues. The CDR3 coding sequence is TGTGCCAGCAGCCCAGAGACTAGCCCCTACAATGAGCAGTTCTTC. This codes for CASSPETSPYNEQFF.

The CDR3 reads CASSLSRGSEQFF. As DNA, the CDR3 is TGTGCCAGCAGTTTAAGCCGGGGTAGCGAGCAGTTCTTC. The chain joins TRBV27 to TRBJ2-1; perhaps TRBD2 as D (5 bases). Germline-derived CDR1 and CDR2 are MNHEY and SMNVEV (reference sequence). The CDR3 spans 13 residues. The germline V and J ends were trimmed by 2 bases and 10 bases, with 12 bases remaining between them.

The chain has TRBV4-1 and TRBJ2-1; 15 bases fit TRBD2. The CDR3 has 18 amino acids. After removal of 1 base from V and 4 bases from J, the junction contained 5 bases not matched to a gene. Germline V lookup: CDR1 MGHRA, CDR2 YSYEKL. CDR3 amino acids: CASSQGTSGRGPYNEQFF. For the CDR3, the DNA is TGCGCCAGCAGCCAAGGGACTAGCGGGAGGGGGCCGTACAATGAGCAGTTCTTC.

The gene calls are TRBV4-3 and TRBJ2-7; 8 positions agree with TRBD1. This CDR3 contains 16 residues. Trimming removed 3 bases from V and 1 base from J; junction bases left unmatched: 8. In germline, CDR1 is LGHNA, CDR2 YSLEER. Here the CDR3 reads CASSQGWTGLSYEQYF. The CDR3 DNA sequence: TGCGCCAGCAGCCAGGGGTGGACAGGGTTGTCCTACGAGCAGTACTTC.